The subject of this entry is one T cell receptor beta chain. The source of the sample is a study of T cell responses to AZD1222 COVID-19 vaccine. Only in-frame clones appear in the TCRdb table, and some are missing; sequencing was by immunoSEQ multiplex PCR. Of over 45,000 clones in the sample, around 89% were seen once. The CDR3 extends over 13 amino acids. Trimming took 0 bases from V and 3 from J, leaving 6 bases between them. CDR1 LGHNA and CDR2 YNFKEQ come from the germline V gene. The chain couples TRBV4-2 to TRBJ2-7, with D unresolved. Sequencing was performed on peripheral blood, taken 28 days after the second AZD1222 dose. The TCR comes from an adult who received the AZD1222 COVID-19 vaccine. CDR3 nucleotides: TGTGCCAGCAGCCAAGAATGGGGCTACGAGCAGTACTTC. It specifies CASSQEWGYEQYF.